What follows are 8 T cell receptor beta chains derived from one specimen sequenced in a study of blood T cell repertoires in COVID-19 (dated by TCRdb to the early 2020s). Preparation of the library involved the immunoSEQ multiplex PCR assay. TCRdb carries this immuneACCESS record with in-frame sequences only. Its versions omit some clonotypes, under half of them owing to an unresolved V gene in the studies checked, with the rest unexplained. This sample is represented by tens of thousands of clones; roughly nine tenths of them were singletons. The ten largest clones represent 8.6% of the sample. The sample taken for sequencing was peripheral blood. The receptors were sampled from a human donor in a cohort sampled during active COVID-19.

This chain uses TRBV9 with TRBJ2-1; 9 bases agree with TRBD1. The trim removed 0 bases at V and 4 bases at J, leaving 2 bases unmatched. Per germline, CDR1 SGDLS and CDR2 YYNGEE. The length of the CDR3 is 15 residues. The CDR3 nucleotides read TGTGCCAGCAGCGTAGGGACAGGGGAATACAATGAGCAGTTCTTC. Protein product: CASSVGTGEYNEQFF.

The V and J genes are TRBV4-3 and TRBJ1-1; weak D call: TRBD1 (5 bases). The germline V gene encodes CDR1 LGHNA and CDR2 YSLEER. This CDR3 spans 15 amino acids. The V end was cut by 4 bases, the J end by 3 bases, with 15 bases between. CDR3 residues: CASSRGEAWDTEAFF. CDR3 in DNA: TGCGCCAGCAGCCGGGGGGAGGCGTGGGACACTGAAGCTTTCTTT.

This chain links TRBV2 with TRBJ2-5; TRBD1 matches at 7 bases. Germline CDR1 and CDR2: SNHLY and FYNNEI. The CDR3 extends over 13 amino acids. The trim removed 4 bases at V and 2 bases at J, leaving 1 base unmatched. CDR3 region: CASSGTGQETQYF. The CDR3 bases are TGTGCCAGCAGTGGGACAGGTCAAGAGACCCAGTACTTC. Together with reference TRBV2 and TRBJ2-5, the CDR3 gives the full variable domain: EPEVTQTPSHQVTQMGQEVILRCVPISNHLYFYWYRQILGQKVEFLVSFYNNEISEKSEIFDDQFSVERPDGSNFTLKIRSTKLEDSAMYFCASSGTGQETQYFGPGTRLLVL.

The chain carries TRBV10-3 and TRBJ2-7; TRBD2 agrees at 8 bases. CDR1 is ENHRY and CDR2 is SYGVKD in the germline V gene. J was trimmed by 0 bases and V by 2 bases; bases with no gene match: 0. The CDR3 runs 14 residues. The CDR3 region is CAISERGGSYEQYF. DNA of the CDR3: TGTGCCATCAGTGAGCGGGGGGGCTCCTACGAGCAGTACTTC.

The rearrangement links TRBV6-5 to TRBJ2-1, with TRBD2 identical over 15 bases. Germline CDR1 reads MNHEY; CDR2 reads SVGAGI. Trimming removed 6 bases from V and 11 bases from J; junction bases left unmatched: 5. This CDR3 is 14 amino acids long. The CDR3 coding sequence is TGTGCCAGCAGCTTCGGACTAGCGGGAGGGCAGCAGTTCTTC. Encoded protein: CASSFGLAGGQQFF.

The chain joins TRBV7-9 to TRBJ2-5; 8 nucleotides agree with TRBD1. Germline loops: CDR1 SEHNR, CDR2 FQNEAQ (reference sequence). V lost 5 bases to trimming and J lost 0 bases; unmatched junction nucleotides: 11. CDR3 size: 17 residues. The CDR3 DNA is TGTGCCAGCAGCGATATCGACAGGGGTCCGTACCAAGAGACCCAGTACTTC. It specifies CASSDIDRGPYQETQYF.

The rearrangement joins TRBV7-3 to TRBJ1-2; D not certain. V was cut by 2 bases and J by 8 bases, with 12 bases left in between. The CDR3 loop spans 13 amino acids. Germline values: CDR1 SGHTA, CDR2 FQGTGA. The CDR3 reads CASSLVAGYGYTF. The CDR3 nucleotides read TGTGCCAGCAGCTTAGTGGCAGGCTACGGCTACACCTTC.

The rearrangement joins TRBV7-2 to TRBJ1-4, with TRBD1 matching 8 bases. Germline V gene sequence: CDR1 SGHTA, CDR2 FQGNSA. Germline trimming cut 6 bases from V and 6 bases from J; bases unmatched to any gene: 9. The CDR3 loop spans 15 amino acids. DNA for the CDR3: TGTGCCAGCAGAGCTACAGGGGGAGGGGATGAAAAACTGTTTTTT. Protein: CASRATGGGDEKLFF. Drawing the rest from reference TRBV7-2 and TRBJ1-4, the complete variable domain is GAGVSQSPSNKVTEKGKDVELRCDPISGHTALYWYRQSLGQGLEFLIYFQGNSAPDKSGLPSDRFSAERTGGSVSTLTIQRTQQEDSAVYLCASRATGGGDEKLFFGSGTQLSVL.